This T cell receptor (beta chain) was sequenced during a study of CXCR3-negative and CXCR3-positive naive CD8 T cells. Study results and caveats: A higher hydrophobicity marked the TRB CDR3s of CXCR3-positive naive cells versus CXCR3-negative naive cells.

Sorting yielded triplicates of hundreds of thousands of cells for each CD8+ T cell subset. Worth noting for this clonotype: Its target is not known.

UMI-tagged TRB cDNA libraries were built via 5' RACE. TCRdb re-analyzed the 5' RACE reads; it lists each CDR3 protein once, without DNA. The table lists some 110,000 distinct CDR3 sequences. Germline V gene data show CDR1 as LGHDT and CDR2 as YNNKEL (reference sequence). CDR3 size: 18 residues. The clonotype comes from a human donor in good health. Some clones in this sample may be carry-over from other donors' samples. The gene calls are TRBV3-1 and TRBJ2-3; TCRdb proposes TRBD2, but this gene call is untestable without DNA. Sequenced: naive CXCR3+ CD8+ T cells from blood. Subset: CD45RO-CCR7+CD27+CD95- naive CD8+ T cells expressing CXCR3 (TNR3+). The CDR3: CASSQRIAGGPSTDTQYF.